These 14 T cell receptor beta chains were all obtained from the same sample, sequenced in a study of beta chain features in type 1 diabetes. Whole-study findings and limits: TCRB CDR3s were moderately but significantly shorter in Type 1 diabetes patients in all four CD4+ subsets.

The sequenced template was cDNA made from the entire isolated RNA. Clones were sequenced by immunoSEQ multiplex PCR, and TCRdb holds only the in-frame ones, with some missing. The data contain 200,000 to 250,000 clones, roughly 14% of them seen just once; the ten biggest clones take up about 0.02%. No antigen has been assigned to these receptors. Sequenced sample: naive CD4+ T cells from blood. These receptors were taken from a man between 25 and 39 years old with type 1 diabetes.

The CDR3 sequence is CASSHPTGMETQYF. CDR3 in DNA: TGTGCCAGCAGCCACCCGACAGGGATGGAGACCCAGTACTTC. The chain uses TRBV14 and TRBJ2-5, with TRBD1 identical over 7 bases. The trim removed 3 bases at V and 5 bases at J, leaving 6 bases unmatched. The V gene's germline CDR1 is SGHDN and CDR2 FVKESK. The CDR3 is made up of 14 amino acids.

The chain uses TRBV6-1 and TRBJ1-5; no firm D call. V was trimmed by 2 bases and J by 3 bases, leaving 5 bases between them. The germline gives CDR1 MNHNS, CDR2 SASEGT. CDR3 length equals 13 residues. The CDR3 coding sequence is TGTGCCAGCAGTGAACAGGCCAATCAGCCCCAGCATTTT. Its protein product is CASSEQANQPQHF.

The chain recombines TRBV30 with TRBJ2-5; D gene ambiguous. This CDR3 has 10 amino acids. V was shortened by 3 bases and J by 4 bases, with 3 bases between the two germline ends. Germline loops: CDR1 GTSNPN, CDR2 SVGIG (reference sequence). The CDR3 here is CAWSGETQYF. The CDR3 DNA reads TGTGCCTGGAGCGGAGAGACCCAGTACTTC.

The rearrangement joins TRBV25-1 to TRBJ2-7; TRBD2 matches at 8 bases. Germline assignment: CDR1 MGHDK and CDR2 SYGVNS. Losses at the gene ends were 7 bases for V and 4 bases for J; bases not matched to a gene: 9. This CDR3 has 14 residues. The DNA of the CDR3 is TGTGCCAGCACCGTTAATGCGGGGGGTTACGAGCAGTACTTC. It translates to CASTVNAGGYEQYF.

The chain joins TRBV5-4 to TRBJ1-2; 9 bases fit TRBD1. The germline gives CDR1 SGHNT, CDR2 YYREEE (reference sequence). The CDR3 spans 16 residues. Trimming took 5 bases from V and 2 from J; bases not matched to a gene: 10. The CDR3, as DNA: TGTGCCAGCAGGCTGGGGGGGGGACAGGGAAACTATGGCTACACCTTC. Translating it yields CASRLGGGQGNYGYTF.

This clone has a single count. The V call is TRBV5-1, the J call TRBJ2-1, with D possibly being TRBD1 (5 bases). The CDR3 totals 17 residues. V gave up 2 bases and J gave up 5 bases, with 20 bases separating them. CDR1 and CDR2 (germline): SGHRS, YFSETQ. The CDR3 nucleotides read TGCGCCAGCAGCTTTGGTTTACTCCGGGCAGGGAACAATGAGCAGTTCTTC. This gives the protein CASSFGLLRAGNNEQFF.

This clone appeared a few times. The rearrangement uses TRBV30 and TRBJ2-2; maybe TRBD2 (6 bases). CDR1 and CDR2 from the germline V gene are GTSNPN and SVGIG (reference sequence). This CDR3 contains 12 residues. Trimming stripped 5 bases from V and 7 bases from J, with 11 bases between. The CDR3 protein is CAWGTGYGELFF. CDR3 in DNA: TGTGCCTGGGGGACTGGGTACGGGGAGCTGTTTTTT.

This clone was seen a few times. V is TRBV19 and J is TRBJ1-5; the D is unclear. Germline V gene lookup returns CDR1 LNHDA and CDR2 SQIVND (reference sequence). V shed 3 bases and J shed 3 bases, with 15 bases lying between them. This CDR3 spans 16 amino acids. CDR3 sequence reads: CASSIRFAGNNQPQHF. The CDR3 DNA reads as TGTGCCAGTAGTATCAGATTCGCAGGAAACAATCAGCCCCAGCATTTT.

This clone has only a few counts. This rearrangement joins TRBV6-1 to TRBJ2-7; 7 bases line up with TRBD1. CDR3 length equals 13 residues. The ends lost 5 bases at V and 8 bases at J; junction bases unmatched: 9. Germline V lookup: CDR1 MNHNS, CDR2 SASEGT. The CDR3 DNA follows: TGTGCCAGCAGTCCCCGGGACAGCGTAAAGCAGTACTTC. It translates to CASSPRDSVKQYF.

This rearrangement joins TRBV29-1 to TRBJ1-2, with D possibly being TRBD1 (5 bases). This CDR3 region has 14 residues. V was trimmed by 5 bases and J by 4 bases, leaving 17 bases between them. In germline, CDR1 is SQVTM, CDR2 ANQGSEA. CDR3 nucleotide sequence: TGCAGCGTTAATAAAGGGGATGCCGGCTATGGCTACACCTTC. It is translated as CSVNKGDAGYGYTF.

The chain links TRBV5-1 to TRBJ2-7; 8 nucleotides agree with TRBD1. Germline CDR1 SGHRS, CDR2 YFSETQ. After removal of 4 bases from V and 5 bases from J, the junction contained 5 bases not matched to a gene. This CDR3 is built from 13 residues. CDR3 DNA sequence: TGCGCCAGCAGCCCGCGGACAGGGAACGAGCAGTACTTC. Its protein product is CASSPRTGNEQYF.

This clone was observed a few times. V gene TRBV18 combines with J gene TRBJ2-7; D is unclear. The CDR3 contains 14 residues. Trimming pared 0 bases from V and 0 bases from J, leaving 6 bases between. CDR1 is KGHSH and CDR2 is LQKENI in the germline V gene. CDR3: CASSPPHSSYEQYF. The CDR3 DNA follows: TGTGCCAGCTCACCACCGCACAGCTCCTACGAGCAGTACTTC.

The chain combines TRBV5-1 with TRBJ2-7; TRBD2 might be the D (5 bases). Trimming took off 2 bases at V and 5 bases at J, with 14 bases between the two ends. The CDR3 is 14 residues long. Per germline, CDR1 SGHRS and CDR2 YFSETQ. The CDR3 sequence: CASSLTGIVNEQYF. Written as DNA, the CDR3 is TGCGCCAGCAGCTTAACCGGGATCGTAAACGAGCAGTACTTC.

V is TRBV7-9 and J is TRBJ2-7; D is perhaps TRBD2 (5 bases). CDR1 and CDR2 from the germline V gene are SEHNR and FQNEAQ (reference sequence). This CDR3 has 14 amino acids. The V end lost 3 bases, the J end lost 1 base, and 10 bases lay between the germline ends. The CDR3 coding sequence is TGTGCCAGCAGCTTCGGAGGCGGATCCTACGAGCAGTACTTC. Its protein is CASSFGGGSYEQYF.